These 22 T cell receptor beta chains came from one sample sequenced in a study of ipilimumab plus nivolumab after autologous stem cell transplantation. Produced via immunoSEQ multiplex PCR; TCRdb's table is partial and in-frame only. This sample has tens of thousands of clones, with 83% found just once. The material sequenced was PBMCs, taken in a trial of ipilimumab plus nivolumab as post-transplant consolidation. All receptors come from a male donor with diffuse large B-cell lymphoma.

The V call is TRBV18, the J call TRBJ1-2; D remains ambiguous. Per germline, CDR1 KGHSH and CDR2 LQKENI. The CDR3 has 16 residues. The germline V and J ends were trimmed by 4 bases and 0 bases, with 15 bases remaining between them. The CDR3 bases are TGTGCCAGCTCACGGGGTCGGAGTGGAGCTAACTATGGCTACACCTTC. Translation gives CASSRGRSGANYGYTF.

The rearrangement links TRBV7-2 to TRBJ2-6; 7 bases are shared with TRBD1. This CDR3 comprises 13 residues. The V gene end was trimmed by 3 bases and the J gene end by 15 bases; junction bases not matched to a gene: 8. The germline CDR1 and CDR2 sequences are SGHTA and FQGNSA. The CDR3 DNA reads as TGTGCCAGCAGCTTGGCGACAGGGATCGGCCTGACTTTC. This encodes CASSLATGIGLTF.

Notes on this clone: One end of the junction does not line up with germline, which may come from a read error. This sequence joins TRBV19 and TRBJ1-2; no clear D. Germline lookup yields CDR1 LNHDA and CDR2 SQIVND (reference sequence). The CDR3 is 12 amino acids. The CDR3 reads CASNILGVGYTF. The DNA of the CDR3 is TGTGCCAGTAATATACTCGGCGTTGGCTACACCTTC.

As DNA, the CDR3 is TGTGCCAGCAGCCCCCTCGGGGGCAAACCGAACACCGGGGAGCTGTTTTTT. As protein: CASSPLGGKPNTGELFF. The chain is built from TRBV14 and TRBJ2-2; TRBD1 or TRBD2 may be the D gene (6 bases each). CDR3 size: 17 residues. Germline CDR1 SGHDN, CDR2 FVKESK. V shed 4 bases and J shed 0 bases, with 15 bases lying between them.

The chain has TRBV7-8 and TRBJ1-2; TRBD1 agrees at 8 bases. CDR3 length equals 15 residues. CDR1 and CDR2 (germline): SGHVS, FQNEAQ. With V trimmed by 5 bases and J by 5 bases, 10 bases remained unmatched. DNA for the CDR3: TGTGCCAGCAGCCACGGACAGGGATCTCTATATGGCTACACCTTC. This encodes CASSHGQGSLYGYTF.

The chain joins TRBV2 to TRBJ2-7; TRBD1 matches 8 bases. The germline V gene encodes CDR1 SNHLY and CDR2 FYNNEI. CDR3 size: 14 residues. Trimming cost V 4 bases and J 7 bases; bases outside gene matches: 9. The CDR3 loop reads CASSAGWTGSEQYF. The CDR3 nucleotides are TGTGCCAGCAGTGCCGGTTGGACAGGGAGTGAGCAGTACTTC. Full variable domain (remainder filled in from reference TRBV2 and TRBJ2-7): EPEVTQTPSHQVTQMGQEVILRCVPISNHLYFYWYRQILGQKVEFLVSFYNNEISEKSEIFDDQFSVERPDGSNFTLKIRSTKLEDSAMYFCASSAGWTGSEQYFGPGTRLTVT.

This chain links TRBV6-6 with TRBJ1-2, with a possible D match to TRBD1 (6 bases). Trimming shortened V by 5 bases and J by 4 bases, and 14 bases separated the two germline ends. The CDR3 is 14 residues long. Per germline, CDR1 MNHNY and CDR2 SVGAGI (reference sequence). The CDR3: CASSPPGQIYGYTF. In DNA, the CDR3 is TGTGCCAGCAGTCCTCCAGGACAGATCTATGGCTACACCTTC.

The chain links TRBV19 to TRBJ1-4, with a weak D call TRBD1 (5 bases). Germline V gives CDR1 LNHDA, CDR2 SQIVND (reference sequence). CDR3 length: 15 amino acids. V gave up 3 bases and J gave up 6 bases, with 14 bases separating them. This CDR3 reads CASSIRGRVDEKLFF. CDR3 DNA sequence: TGTGCCAGTAGTATTCGGGGCAGGGTCGATGAAAAACTGTTTTTT.

J is TRBJ1-5 and V is TRBV19, with TRBD1 as a possible D gene (5 bases). Germline CDR1 and CDR2: LNHDA and SQIVND (reference sequence). The V end lost 5 bases, the J end lost 6 bases, and 14 bases lay between the germline ends. There are 14 residues in the CDR3. CDR3 protein: CASSPRRGGQPQHF. The CDR3 DNA sequence: TGTGCCAGTAGTCCCCGGAGGGGAGGTCAGCCCCAGCATTTT.

CDR3 coding DNA: TGTGCCAGCACTGACGGGACAGATGATTACGAGCAGTACTTC. The encoded protein is CASTDGTDDYEQYF. This chain joins TRBV2 and TRBJ2-7; 7 bases fit TRBD1. The CDR3 has 14 amino acids. J was trimmed by 4 bases and V by 7 bases; bases with no gene match: 10. Per germline, CDR1 SNHLY and CDR2 FYNNEI.

The J gene is TRBJ2-2, the V gene TRBV11-1, with D unresolved. The ends were cut back, 2 bases at V and 8 bases at J, with 9 bases in the middle. Germline assignment: CDR1 SGHAT and CDR2 FQDESV (reference sequence). The CDR3 extends over 13 amino acids. This chain's CDR3 is CASSLKHGGELFF. The DNA for the CDR3 is TGTGCCAGCAGCTTAAAGCATGGAGGGGAGCTGTTTTTT.

The V call is TRBV5-5, the J call TRBJ1-5; possible D gene TRBD1, 5 bases. V was trimmed by 4 bases and J by 6 bases, leaving 14 bases between them. Germline-derived CDR1 and CDR2 are SGHKS and YYEKEE (reference sequence). The CDR3 runs 14 residues. CDR3 sequence reads: CASSELGVTQPQHF. CDR3 coding DNA: TGTGCCAGCAGCGAGTTAGGGGTCACTCAGCCCCAGCATTTT.

The V gene is TRBV5-5, the J gene TRBJ1-1; 7 positions match TRBD1. The CDR3 length is 14 residues. The trim removed 3 bases at V and 5 bases at J, leaving 7 bases unmatched. Germline V lookup: CDR1 SGHKS, CDR2 YYEKEE (reference sequence). CDR3 in amino acids: CASSSSTGRTEAFF. Here the CDR3 DNA reads TGTGCCAGCAGCTCTTCGACAGGGCGAACTGAAGCTTTCTTT.

The chain links TRBV29-1 to TRBJ1-1; unclear D gene. Trimming took 8 bases from V and 3 from J, leaving 16 bases between them. The CDR3 is made up of 13 amino acids. Germline V gene data show CDR1 as SQVTM and CDR2 as ANQGSEA. The CDR3 DNA follows: TGCAGCACTCTTCCGGCAGCTTACACTGAAGCTTTCTTT. Protein: CSTLPAAYTEAFF.

The chain carries TRBV27 and TRBJ2-7; TRBD1 matches at 7 bases. Per the germline V gene, CDR1 is MNHEY and CDR2 is SMNVEV (reference sequence). The length of the CDR3 is 13 residues. The V segment lost 6 bases and the J segment 7 bases; nucleotides outside the gene matches: 9. CDR3 DNA: TGTGCCAGCAGGAGGACAGGTTATGTAGAGCAGTACTTC. Its protein is CASRRTGYVEQYF.

The chain couples TRBV2 to TRBJ2-7, with D possibly TRBD1 on 8 matching bases. V lost 9 bases and J 3 bases, leaving 30 bases between the germline ends. CDR1 and CDR2 (germline): SNHLY, FYNNEI. This CDR3 comprises 18 residues. The CDR3 bases are TGTGCCAGATTCCCACTCCTGGCGGGGGTGGGACAGGTCTACGAGCAGTACTTC. As protein: CARFPLLAGVGQVYEQYF. The whole variable domain, remainder taken from reference TRBV2 and TRBJ2-7, is EPEVTQTPSHQVTQMGQEVILRCVPISNHLYFYWYRQILGQKVEFLVSFYNNEISEKSEIFDDQFSVERPDGSNFTLKIRSTKLEDSAMYFCARFPLLAGVGQVYEQYFGPGTRLTVT.

The rearrangement joins TRBV7-9 to TRBJ2-7, with D possibly being TRBD2 (7 bases). The CDR3 length is 15 residues. Per germline, CDR1 SEHNR and CDR2 FQNEAQ (reference sequence). Deletions cut 5 bases from V and 2 bases from J, with 16 bases between. The CDR3 loop reads CASSQSAGDTYEQYF. CDR3 DNA: TGTGCCAGCAGCCAATCGGCGGGGGACACCTACGAGCAGTACTTC.

V is TRBV27 and J is TRBJ2-6; 8 nucleotides agree with TRBD1. The CDR3 consists of 16 residues. In germline, CDR1 is MNHEY, CDR2 SMNVEV (reference sequence). J gave up 2 bases and V 2 bases, and 2 bases lay outside the gene matches. The DNA of the CDR3 is TGTGCCAGCAGTTTACAGGGGGCCGCTGGGGCCAACGTCCTGACTTTC. Protein sequence: CASSLQGAAGANVLTF.

The V and J genes are TRBV2 and TRBJ2-3; D uncertain. Trimming removed 7 bases at V and 2 bases at J, with 13 bases between. There are 14 residues in the CDR3. From germline, CDR1 is SNHLY and CDR2 FYNNEI. In nucleotides, the CDR3 is TGTGCCAGCAATAAGGGTCAGACCACAGATACGCAGTATTTT. This translates into CASNKGQTTDTQYF.

The rearrangement links TRBV29-1 to TRBJ2-1; 8 bases match TRBD2. The junction had 16 bases not matched to a gene; V was cut back by 2 bases and J by 7 bases. The CDR3 consists of 17 residues. Per the germline V gene, CDR1 is SQVTM and CDR2 is ANQGSEA. CDR3 nucleotide sequence: TGCAGCGTTGAACGTGCACGACGGGGGGGCACATGGAATGAGCAGTTCTTC. Its translation: CSVERARRGGTWNEQFF.

V usage is TRBV7-6 and J usage is TRBJ2-2, with a weak D call TRBD2 (6 bases). The CDR3 is made up of 15 amino acids. V was trimmed by 4 bases and J by 10 bases, leaving 19 bases between them. Germline CDR1 SGHVS, CDR2 FNYEAQ. CDR3 DNA sequence: TGTGCCAGCAGCTCCCCCCTTGGAGGGGAGGAGGAGCTGTTTTTT. It codes for CASSSPLGGEEELFF.

The chain has TRBV28 and TRBJ2-2; D may be TRBD2 (5 bases). V was trimmed by 10 bases and J by 4 bases, leaving 16 bases between them. The CDR3 runs to 14 residues. Germline CDR1 MDHEN, CDR2 SYDVKM. The CDR3 DNA follows: TGTGCCACCCGTCAACGGGGTCCCACCGGGGAGCTGTTTTTT. Translated, it gives CATRQRGPTGELFF. Using reference TRBV28 and TRBJ2-2 for the parts outside the CDR3, the full variable domain is DVKVTQSSRYLVKRTGEKVFLECVQDMDHENMFWYRQDPGLGLRLIYFSYDVKMKEKGDIPEGYSVSREKKERFSLILESASTNQTSMYLCATRQRGPTGELFFGEGSRLTVL.